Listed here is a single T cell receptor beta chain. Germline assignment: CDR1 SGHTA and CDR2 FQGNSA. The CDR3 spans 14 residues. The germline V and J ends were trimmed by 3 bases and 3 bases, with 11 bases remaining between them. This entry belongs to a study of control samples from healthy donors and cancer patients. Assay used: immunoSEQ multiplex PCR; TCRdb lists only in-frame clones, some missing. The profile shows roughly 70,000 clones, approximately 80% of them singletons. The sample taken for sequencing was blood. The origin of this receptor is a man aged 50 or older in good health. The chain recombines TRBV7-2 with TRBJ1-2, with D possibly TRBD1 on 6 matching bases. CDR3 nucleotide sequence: TGTGCCAGCAGCTTGACAGGAGAGGACTATGGCTACACCTTC. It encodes CASSLTGEDYGYTF.